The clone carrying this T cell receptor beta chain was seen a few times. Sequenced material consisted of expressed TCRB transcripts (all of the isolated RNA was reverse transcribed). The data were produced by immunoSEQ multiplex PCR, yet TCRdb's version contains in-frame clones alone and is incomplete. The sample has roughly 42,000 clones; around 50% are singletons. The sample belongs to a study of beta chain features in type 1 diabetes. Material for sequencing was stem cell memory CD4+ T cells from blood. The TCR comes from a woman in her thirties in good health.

The CDR3 DNA reads as TGTGCCAGCAGCGGAATTGACAGGACCTTCTACGAGCAGTACTTC. Translation gives CASSGIDRTFYEQYF. This chain uses TRBV5-6 with TRBJ2-7, with D possibly matching TRBD1 (6 bases). CDR3 length equals 15 residues. The V and J ends lost 4 bases and 3 bases respectively, with 17 bases between them. Germline V CDR1 and CDR2: SGHDT, YYEEEE.